The present TCR beta chain was sequenced within a study of blood T cell repertoires in COVID-19. The CDR3 extends over 13 amino acids. CDR1 MNHEY and CDR2 SVGAGI come from the germline V gene. Trimming removed 4 bases from V and 2 bases from J, with 8 bases in between. This table comes from immunoSEQ multiplex PCR, and its TCRdb copy is limited to in-frame clones, with some not included. This repertoire shows under 300,000 clones, 90% to 95% found once; its top ten account for 1.9%. This chain links TRBV6-5 with TRBJ1-2; D ambiguous. Sequencing was performed on PBMCs or T cells enriched from blood (not recorded which). This clonotype originated in a young woman who had recovered from COVID-19. DNA for the CDR3: TGTGCCAGCAGTTTGTCCCTGAACTATGGCTACACCTTC. It is translated as CASSLSLNYGYTF.